The 3 T cell receptor beta chains reported below all come from one sample, sequenced in a study of T cell repertoires in cytomegalovirus infection. MiXCR was run by TCRdb on the reads, yielding one entry per CDR3 protein. The table has about 740,000 distinct CDR3 sequences, approximately 34% seen once; the top ten hold under 3%. Specimen: PBMCs. These receptors were collected from a human donor in good health (CMV status not recorded). Some clones in this sample may be carry-over from other donors' samples.

V and J are TRBV2 and TRBJ2-5; D call uncertain. Trimming pared 7 bases from V and 2 bases from J, leaving 11 bases between. The germline gives CDR1 SNHLY, CDR2 FYNNEI. The CDR3 sequence is 13 residues long. The CDR3 reads CASIFEEQETQYF. The CDR3 coding sequence is TGTGCCAGCATCTTTGAAGAGCAAGAGACCCAGTACTTC.

The chain employs TRBV20-1 and TRBJ1-2, with 9 nucleotides matching TRBD1. Germline CDR1 is DFQATT and CDR2 is SNEGSKA (reference sequence). Trimming cost V 0 bases and J 6 bases; bases outside gene matches: 11. The CDR3 covers 16 residues. CDR3 sequence: CSARDKTGGRWNGYTF. For the CDR3, the DNA is TGCAGTGCTAGAGATAAGACAGGGGGGAGGTGGAATGGCTACACCTTC.

This clonotype was found a few times. The chain combines TRBV7-2 with TRBJ2-1; 10 nucleotides match TRBD1. V shed 1 base and J 4 bases; nucleotides not matched to a gene: 10. This CDR3 has 18 amino acids. CDR1 is SGHTA and CDR2 is FQGNSA in the germline V gene. The DNA for the CDR3 is TGTGCCAGCAGCTTAGAGTGGGCCGGGACAGGGGCGTACAATGAGCAGTTCTTC. Encoded protein: CASSLEWAGTGAYNEQFF.